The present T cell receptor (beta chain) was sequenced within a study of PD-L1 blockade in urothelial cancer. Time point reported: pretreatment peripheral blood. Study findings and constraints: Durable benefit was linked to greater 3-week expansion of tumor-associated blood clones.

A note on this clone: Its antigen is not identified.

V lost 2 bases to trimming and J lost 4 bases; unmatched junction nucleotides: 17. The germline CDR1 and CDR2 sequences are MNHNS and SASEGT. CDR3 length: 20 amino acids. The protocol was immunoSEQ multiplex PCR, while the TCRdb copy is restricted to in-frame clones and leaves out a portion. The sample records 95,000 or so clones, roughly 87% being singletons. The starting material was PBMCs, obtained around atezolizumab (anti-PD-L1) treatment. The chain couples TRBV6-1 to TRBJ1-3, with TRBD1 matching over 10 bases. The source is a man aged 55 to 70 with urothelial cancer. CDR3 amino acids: CASSEKGGDRGIWRGNTIYF. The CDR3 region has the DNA TGTGCCAGCAGTGAAAAGGGGGGGGACAGGGGAATTTGGAGAGGAAACACCATATATTTT.